This TCR beta chain was found in a study of early T cells in non-severe SARS-CoV-2 infection listed by TCRdb under 2021. In the study overall: Because TCR sequencing was done on bulk RNA from unsorted whole blood, the alpha and beta chains could not be paired.

As concerns this clonotype: What antigen it recognizes has not been identified. No base quality values were provided; no much bigger clone lies one nucleotide off.

To prepare the library, 5' RACE was applied. Sequenced using a NextSeq 500. To correct for sequencing error and PCR bias, the TCR library protocol tagged individual cDNA molecules with unique molecular identifiers. Both TCR alpha and beta chains were sequenced, and tight co-correlation was observed between alpha and beta sequence abundances in each sample. On the authors' methods: Decombinator V4 was used to perform V gene, J gene and CDR3 annotation of TCR sequences. Expanded TCRs were defined as changing significantly between any two time points under a Poisson model with p below 0.0001. Abundances of TCRs were expressed as counts per million after normalisation to the total number of TCRs sequenced in each sample. TRAV1-2 paired with TRAJ12, TRAJ20 or TRAJ33 defined MAIT TCRs, while TRAV10 paired with TRAJ18 defined iNKT TCRs. VDJdb, accessed 1 November 2021, was searched for CMV, EBV and SARS-CoV-2 annotated TCRs, excluding TCRs annotated for multiple antigens. TCRdb cleaned the public reads at Q25 with fastp, built clones with MiXCR and kept in-frame beta chains. Rows with a matching CDR3 protein are joined into one entry that keeps the most common DNA and genes. These V and J calls rely on TCRdb rather than the paper's analysis. Across this sample there are about 90,000 distinct CDR3 sequences, with around 12% seen only once. The top ten clones comprise around 4.3% of the sample.

Compared with germline, V lacks 5 bases and J lacks 6 bases; bases without a gene match: 10. The germline V gene (reference sequence) gives CDR1 as PRHDT and CDR2 as FYEKMQ. The CDR3 runs 15 residues from the cysteine to the phenylalanine. CDR3 DNA only is kept here, 45 bases in frame from base 1. This was a case-control study nested in a cohort of healthcare workers in London, UK, who had nasopharyngeal swab PCR tests and blood samples taken every week. Healthcare workers were recruited during the week of the UK lockdown, between 23 and 31 March 2020, and followed weekly for up to roughly 15 weeks. Study-wide findings and limitations: VDJdb matching was skewed toward anti-spike CD8 responses and likely underestimated virus-specific expansions, missing private and CD4 specificities.

The receptor comes from an adult who was a healthcare worker with PCR-confirmed SARS-CoV-2 infection or an uninfected control (not recorded which). The chain is encoded by TRBV13 joined to TRBJ2-1; 7 middle bases align to TRBD2. The input for sequencing was whole blood, taken at baseline. At the DNA level, the sequence is TGTGCCAGCAGCCCTGGGGAGAGGGAGGGCAATGAGCAGTTCTTC. Translation gives CASSPGEREGNEQFF.